A single sample gave rise to the 18 T cell receptor beta chains below, sequenced in a study of CD8+ T cells in alopecia areata. RNA was extracted and reverse transcribed into cDNA as the sequencing template. Data came from immunoSEQ multiplex PCR; TCRdb stores just in-frame clones and leaves some out. The sample carries roughly 220,000 clones, less than 45% recorded once. Treatment denoted: oral pan-JAK inhibitor, 5-10 mg twice daily. Sample: CD4+ T cells sorted from blood, taken at approximately week 31, from a patient treated with tofacitinib. The source of these receptors is a human donor with alopecia areata.

This clone was observed a handful of times. This chain joins TRBV5-1 and TRBJ1-5; possible D gene TRBD1, 6 bases. Per the germline V gene, CDR1 is SGHRS and CDR2 is YFSETQ. The CDR3 has 15 residues. V was cut by 1 base and J by 6 bases, with 14 bases left in between. CDR3 loop: CASSLSGGVGQPQHF. The CDR3 DNA is TGCGCCAGCAGCTTGTCCGGGGGCGTCGGTCAGCCCCAGCATTTT.

The chain couples TRBV19 to TRBJ2-3; TRBD2 aligns across 11 bases. Germline CDR1 and CDR2: LNHDA and SQIVND (reference sequence). The CDR3 consists of 13 residues. Trimming cost V 8 bases and J 3 bases; bases outside gene matches: 1. CDR3 sequence reads: CASSSGRTDTQYF. The DNA of the CDR3 is TGTGCCAGTTCTAGCGGGAGGACAGATACGCAGTATTTT.

This chain joins TRBV29-1 and TRBJ2-7; 11 nucleotides agree with TRBD2. The ends lost 6 bases at V and 2 bases at J; junction bases unmatched: 6. The germline CDR1 and CDR2 sequences are SQVTM and ANQGSEA. The CDR3 sequence is 14 residues long. CDR3 coding DNA: TGCAGCGTCCAGGGGACTAGCGGTCCCTACGAGCAGTACTTC. Amino acids: CSVQGTSGPYEQYF.

The V and J genes are TRBV30 and TRBJ1-1, with D uncertain. This CDR3 is 12 amino acids long. CDR1 is GTSNPN, CDR2 SVGIG, per germline (reference sequence). The V end lost 2 bases, the J end lost 4 bases, and 8 bases lay between the germline ends. CDR3 nucleotides: TGTGCCTGGAGTCCTTCAGTCACTGAAGCTTTCTTT. It specifies CAWSPSVTEAFF.

This clone has only a few counts. The rearrangement links TRBV29-1 to TRBJ2-5; D may be TRBD2 (6 bases). The CDR3 has 13 residues. Trimming cost V 7 bases and J 4 bases, with 16 bases left between them. Germline V gives CDR1 SQVTM, CDR2 ANQGSEA. The CDR3 region has the DNA TGCAGCGCTGGCGCGGGGCCCGGAGAGACCCAGTACTTC. It is translated as CSAGAGPGETQYF. The full variable domain, rest sourced from reference TRBV29-1 and TRBJ2-5, is SAVISQKPSRDICQRGTSLTIQCQVDSQVTMMFWYRQQPGQSLTLIATANQGSEATYESGFVIDKFPISRPNLTFSTLTVSNMSPEDSSIYLCSAGAGPGETQYFGPGTRLLVL.

The V gene is TRBV7-2, the J gene TRBJ2-1, with no clear D. CDR3 length: 12 residues. The germline V and J ends were trimmed by 8 bases and 12 bases, with 17 bases remaining between them. Per germline, CDR1 SGHTA and CDR2 FQGNSA. The chain's CDR3 is CASLELLNGQFF. The CDR3 coding sequence is TGTGCCAGCTTAGAGTTACTAAACGGGCAGTTCTTC.

The count of this clone is one. The genes are TRBV2 and TRBJ2-7, with D unclear. Trimming removed 4 bases at V and 4 bases at J, with 14 bases between. The germline CDR1 and CDR2 sequences are SNHLY and FYNNEI. The CDR3 runs 14 residues. CDR3 protein: CASSVSGSSYEQYF. CDR3 in DNA: TGTGCCAGCAGTGTGTCAGGTTCGTCGTACGAGCAGTACTTC. The whole variable domain, remainder taken from reference TRBV2 and TRBJ2-7, is EPEVTQTPSHQVTQMGQEVILRCVPISNHLYFYWYRQILGQKVEFLVSFYNNEISEKSEIFDDQFSVERPDGSNFTLKIRSTKLEDSAMYFCASSVSGSSYEQYFGPGTRLTVT.

This clone was detected a few times. V gene TRBV7-9 combines with J gene TRBJ2-1; D ambiguous. CDR1 SEHNR and CDR2 FQNEAQ come from the germline V gene (reference sequence). The CDR3 runs to 16 residues. V lost 0 bases and J 8 bases, leaving 17 bases between the germline ends. In nucleotides, the CDR3 is TGTGCCAGCAGCTTAGCGCCGTTCGATTTCGGCCATGAGCAGTTCTTC. Amino acid sequence: CASSLAPFDFGHEQFF.

The rearrangement links TRBV30 to TRBJ2-6, with D maybe TRBD2 (6 bases). CDR1 and CDR2 from the germline V gene are GTSNPN and SVGIG (reference sequence). The CDR3 is 18 amino acids. The V end was cut by 8 bases, the J end by 0 bases, with 23 bases between. CDR3 protein: CALIQEGPRISGANVLTF. In nucleotides, the CDR3 is TGTGCCCTCATCCAGGAGGGGCCTCGGATCTCTGGGGCCAACGTCCTGACTTTC.

In its sample, this clone was seen a few times. This chain connects TRBV18 to TRBJ2-3; D gene ambiguous. This CDR3 spans 12 amino acids. Germline values: CDR1 KGHSH, CDR2 LQKENI. V lost 4 bases, J lost 3 bases, and 5 bases lay in between. CDR3 in amino acids: CASSRQTDTQYF. CDR3 bases: TGTGCCAGCTCACGGCAAACAGATACGCAGTATTTT.

This clone has only a few counts. In the same sample, other DNA sequences code for this CDR3. The chain employs TRBV5-1 and TRBJ2-6, with no clear D. The CDR3 has 15 amino acids. V was trimmed by 1 base and J by 4 bases, leaving 9 bases between them. Per the germline V gene, CDR1 is SGHRS and CDR2 is YFSETQ. CDR3 DNA sequence: TGCGCCAGCAGCTTGAGACCTGACGGGGCCAACGTCCTGACTTTC. As protein: CASSLRPDGANVLTF.

The chain employs TRBV30 and TRBJ1-5; the D gene is possibly TRBD1 (5 bases). V lost 1 base, J lost 3 bases, and 7 bases lay in between. This CDR3 is 13 amino acids long. Per germline, CDR1 GTSNPN and CDR2 SVGIG (reference sequence). CDR3 in DNA: TGTGCCTGGAGTGGACAGTACAATCAGCCCCAGCATTTT. It specifies CAWSGQYNQPQHF.

This clone appeared a single time. The genes are TRBV10-3 and TRBJ2-3, with D tentatively TRBD2 (5 bases). The CDR3 runs to 15 residues. Germline loops: CDR1 ENHRY, CDR2 SYGVKD. Deletions cut 6 bases from V and 2 bases from J, with 15 bases between. CDR3 residues: CAIRPGLSPTDTQYF. The CDR3 DNA sequence: TGTGCCATCAGACCCGGACTGAGCCCCACAGATACGCAGTATTTT.

The J gene is TRBJ2-2, the V gene TRBV5-1; D not resolved. Per germline, CDR1 SGHRS and CDR2 YFSETQ. Trimming cost V 5 bases and J 8 bases, with 4 bases left between them. The CDR3 is made up of 10 amino acids. As DNA, the CDR3 is TGCGCCAGCAGGGAAGGGGAGCTGTTTTTT. It translates to CASREGELFF.

Only a few counts were recorded for this clone. The chain employs TRBV30 and TRBJ2-1; 12 nucleotides align to TRBD2. V shed 2 bases and J 8 bases; nucleotides not matched to a gene: 7. CDR1 and CDR2 (germline): GTSNPN, SVGIG (reference sequence). This CDR3 has 15 amino acids. CDR3 in DNA: TGTGCCTGGAGTCCTCTAGCGGGGGGGAGAGATGAGCAGTTCTTC. Residues: CAWSPLAGGRDEQFF.

The J gene is TRBJ1-1, the V gene TRBV30; D remains unclear. The CDR3 spans 14 residues. Trimming took 0 bases from V and 2 from J, leaving 10 bases between them. The germline V gene encodes CDR1 GTSNPN and CDR2 SVGIG (reference sequence). The DNA for the CDR3 is TGTGCCTGGAGTGTAACGTCAGTCAACACTGAAGCTTTCTTT. Translated: CAWSVTSVNTEAFF.

V and J are TRBV29-1 and TRBJ2-1, with no clear D. Trimming shortened V by 4 bases and J by 4 bases, and 11 bases separated the two germline ends. The CDR3 is 13 amino acids. CDR1 SQVTM and CDR2 ANQGSEA come from the germline V gene. The CDR3 bases are TGCAGCGTTGTACAAGGATTTTACAATGAGCAGTTCTTC. Protein product: CSVVQGFYNEQFF.

The V gene is TRBV7-9, the J gene TRBJ1-2; TRBD1 matches 7 bases. The germline V gene has CDR1 SEHNR and CDR2 FQNEAQ (reference sequence). CDR3 length equals 12 residues. V was pared by 6 bases and J by 3 bases, with 1 base of the junction left unmatched. In nucleotides, the CDR3 is TGTGCCAGCAGGGGGACAGACTATGGCTACACCTTC. This codes for CASRGTDYGYTF. Complete variable domain (other parts from reference TRBV7-9 and TRBJ1-2): DTGVSQNPRHKITKRGQNVTFRCDPISEHNRLYWYRQTLGQGPEFLTYFQNEAQLEKSRLLSDRFSAERPKGSFSTLEIQRTEQGDSAMYLCASRGTDYGYTFGSGTRLTVV.